One sample yielded the 19 T cell receptor beta chains listed below, sequenced in a study of blood T cell repertoires in COVID-19. Profiled with immunoSEQ multiplex PCR; TCRdb holds only in-frame clones, not every one. The sample consists of 120,000 or so clones, approximately 90% of them appearing once. Sequencing was done on a sample of peripheral blood. Receptors were obtained from a woman older than 75 with acute or convalescent COVID-19.

V gene TRBV4-1 combines with J gene TRBJ2-5; D possibly corresponds to TRBD2 (6 bases). Trimming pared 0 bases from V and 5 bases from J, leaving 13 bases between. Per the germline V gene, CDR1 is MGHRA and CDR2 is YSYEKL. There are 15 residues in the CDR3. This chain's CDR3 is CASSQDGMGRETQYF. As DNA, the CDR3 is TGCGCCAGCAGCCAAGATGGAATGGGGAGGGAGACCCAGTACTTC.

The chain combines TRBV5-8 with TRBJ2-7, with D uncertain. The germline CDR1 and CDR2 sequences are SGHTS and YDEGEE. The germline V and J ends were trimmed by 3 bases and 5 bases, with 15 bases remaining between them. The CDR3 consists of 14 residues. In nucleotides, the CDR3 is TGTGCCAGCAGCTACCGACAAAGTATCCACGAGCAGTACTTC. It translates to CASSYRQSIHEQYF.

This clone has a single count. The rearrangement joins TRBV5-6 to TRBJ1-1; 8 bases align to TRBD1. The J segment lost 5 bases and the V segment lost 0 bases, leaving 6 bases of the junction unmatched. The CDR3 has 15 amino acids. Looked up from germline, CDR1 is SGHDT and CDR2 is YYEEEE. CDR3 sequence: CASSLDTGGGTEAFF. CDR3 nucleotide sequence: TGTGCCAGCAGCTTGGATACAGGGGGTGGGACTGAAGCTTTCTTT.

This rearrangement joins TRBV7-9 to TRBJ1-4; maybe TRBD1 (5 bases). Per germline, CDR1 SEHNR and CDR2 FQNEAQ (reference sequence). CDR3 size: 17 residues. V lost 8 bases and J 2 bases, leaving 21 bases between the germline ends. The CDR3 spells CASGGEGQQRTNEKLFF. In DNA form, the CDR3 reads TGTGCCAGCGGCGGGGAGGGGCAACAGAGGACTAATGAAAAACTGTTTTTT.

The chain uses TRBV25-1 and TRBJ1-4; D is unclear. Germline V gene sequence: CDR1 MGHDK, CDR2 SYGVNS. The CDR3 consists of 13 residues. With 9 bases removed from V and 7 bases from J, the gap between germline ends came to 15 bases. The CDR3 DNA follows: TGTGCCAGAAGTCCACCCGGTGGTGAAAAACTGTTTTTT. As protein: CARSPPGGEKLFF.

The chain joins TRBV7-3 to TRBJ2-5; maybe TRBD1 (6 bases). V was clipped by 4 bases and J by 5 bases, with 26 bases between them. The CDR3 consists of 18 residues. Germline V gene lookup returns CDR1 SGHTA and CDR2 FQGTGA. The CDR3 protein is CASSSQYPPGHLTETQYF. CDR3 in DNA: TGTGCCAGCAGCTCGCAATACCCCCCGGGACACCTTACGGAGACCCAGTACTTC. Drawing the rest from reference TRBV7-3 and TRBJ2-5, the complete variable domain is GAGVSQTPSNKVTEKGKYVELRCDPISGHTALYWYRQSLGQGPEFLIYFQGTGAADDSGLPNDRFFAVRPEGSVSTLKIQRTERGDSAVYLCASSSQYPPGHLTETQYFGPGTRLLVL.

The chain carries TRBV29-1 and TRBJ2-3; 9 bases match TRBD1. The V and J ends lost 7 bases and 3 bases, in that order; junction bases with no gene match: 5. Germline CDR1 and CDR2: SQVTM and ANQGSEA. This CDR3 region has 13 residues. For the CDR3, the DNA is TGCAGCGCCGGGACAGGGAGGACAGATACGCAGTATTTT. This encodes CSAGTGRTDTQYF.

V gene TRBV19 combines with J gene TRBJ2-5; 10 bases agree with TRBD1. Losses at the gene ends were 4 bases for V and 5 bases for J; bases not matched to a gene: 10. The CDR3 runs 16 residues. Germline CDR1 and CDR2: LNHDA and SQIVND (reference sequence). This CDR3 reads CASSTASGQGMETQYF. CDR3 DNA sequence: TGTGCCAGTAGTACAGCTTCGGGACAGGGGATGGAGACCCAGTACTTC.

The V and J genes are TRBV6-2 or TRBV6-3 and TRBJ1-2, with unresolved D. There are 14 residues in the CDR3. Trimming pared 0 bases from V and 2 bases from J, leaving 7 bases between. Per the germline V gene, CDR1 is MNHEY and CDR2 is SVGEGT. CDR3 sequence (DNA): TGTGCCAGCAGTTACTCAGGCGGCAACTATGGCTACACCTTC. Translation: CASSYSGGNYGYTF.

This rearrangement joins TRBV28 to TRBJ1-1; 7 nucleotides match TRBD1. Unmatched junction bases numbered 6, after V lost 6 bases and J lost 2 bases. The CDR3 is 14 residues long. Germline assignment: CDR1 MDHEN and CDR2 SYDVKM. CDR3 sequence (DNA): TGTGCCAGCAGGCCGGGACAGAGAAACACTGAAGCTTTCTTT. Encoded protein: CASRPGQRNTEAFF.

V gene TRBV7-2 combines with J gene TRBJ1-2, with 7 bases that match TRBD1. In germline, CDR1 is SGHTA, CDR2 FQGNSA. This CDR3 contains 13 residues. Trimming took 1 base from V and 8 from J; bases not matched to a gene: 4. CDR3 nucleotides: TGTGCCAGCAGCTTAGTACAGGGGAAGGGCTACACCTTC. Amino acid sequence: CASSLVQGKGYTF.

The gene calls are TRBV5-1 and TRBJ2-5, with 12 bases matching TRBD2. Germline V lookup: CDR1 SGHRS, CDR2 YFSETQ. Germline trimming cut 1 base from V and 3 bases from J; bases unmatched to any gene: 7. The CDR3 sequence is 17 residues long. The CDR3 reads CASSLTPSGGAEETQYF. The CDR3 DNA sequence: TGCGCCAGCAGCTTGACCCCTAGCGGGGGGGCAGAAGAGACCCAGTACTTC. The full variable domain, in which reference TRBV5-1 and TRBJ2-5 provide the parts outside the CDR3, is KAGVTQTPRYLIKTRGQQVTLSCSPISGHRSVSWYQQTPGQGLQFLFEYFSETQRNKGNFPGRFSGRQFSNSRSEMNVSTLELGDSALYLCASSLTPSGGAEETQYFGPGTRLLVL.

The chain combines TRBV24-1 with TRBJ2-7; 9 positions match TRBD1. The CDR3 extends over 15 amino acids. Germline-derived CDR1 and CDR2 are KGHDR and SFDVKD. The ends lost 2 bases at V and 1 base at J; junction bases unmatched: 2. CDR3 in DNA: TGTGCCACCAGTGATTCCGGGACAGGGTCCTACGAGCAGTACTTC. It specifies CATSDSGTGSYEQYF.

The sample holds one count of this clone. The V and J genes are TRBV12-3 or TRBV12-4 and TRBJ1-5; 7 bases are shared with TRBD1. Trimming at V came to 5 bases and at J to 7 bases, leaving 5 bases not matched to a gene. The CDR3 sequence is 13 residues long. CDR3 coding DNA: TGTGCCAGCAGTCTACGACAGGGACAGCCCCAGCATTTT. Its translation is CASSLRQGQPQHF.

The chain has TRBV19 and TRBJ2-2; perhaps TRBD1 as D (6 bases). Germline V lookup: CDR1 LNHDA, CDR2 SQIVND (reference sequence). Between the trimmed V and J ends, which lost 3 bases and 5 bases, there was a span of 13 bases. The CDR3 loop spans 15 amino acids. CDR3 residues: CASSIRSQGTGELFF. The CDR3 DNA is TGTGCCAGTAGTATTAGATCCCAGGGGACCGGGGAGCTGTTTTTT.

This clone was counted between two and nine times. The chain links TRBV5-4 to TRBJ1-5; 8 bases fit TRBD1. CDR3 length: 18 residues. With V trimmed by 1 base and J by 5 bases, 14 bases remained unmatched. Looked up from germline, CDR1 is SGHNT and CDR2 is YYREEE (reference sequence). This CDR3 reads CASSLPCSFGRGHQPQHF. CDR3 nucleotides: TGTGCCAGCAGCTTGCCTTGCTCTTTTGGCAGGGGGCATCAGCCCCAGCATTTT.

CDR3 DNA sequence: TGTGCCAGCAGCGTAGGGACAGGGGGTAGAACCGGGGAGCTGTTTTTT. Its protein product is CASSVGTGGRTGELFF. The chain links TRBV9 to TRBJ2-2, with 10 bases identical to TRBD1. Germline V gives CDR1 SGDLS, CDR2 YYNGEE. Unmatched junction bases numbered 4, after V lost 0 bases and J lost 5 bases. There are 16 residues in the CDR3.

J is TRBJ2-7 and V is TRBV5-1; 7 positions match TRBD1. Germline lookup yields CDR1 SGHRS and CDR2 YFSETQ. CDR3 length: 13 residues. V lost 3 bases and J lost 4; bases outside the gene matches: 4. The CDR3: CASSWDSTYEQYF. As DNA, the CDR3 is TGCGCCAGCAGCTGGGACAGTACTTACGAGCAGTACTTC. The full variable domain, rest sourced from reference TRBV5-1 and TRBJ2-7, is KAGVTQTPRYLIKTRGQQVTLSCSPISGHRSVSWYQQTPGQGLQFLFEYFSETQRNKGNFPGRFSGRQFSNSRSEMNVSTLELGDSALYLCASSWDSTYEQYFGPGTRLTVT.

This chain connects TRBV10-3 to TRBJ1-3; 10 bases map to TRBD1. The length of the CDR3 is 15 residues. CDR1 ENHRY and CDR2 SYGVKD come from the germline V gene. J lost 7 bases, V lost 6 bases, and 9 bases had no gene match. The CDR3 sequence is CAIRPGQGLMNTIYF. In DNA, the CDR3 is TGTGCCATCAGGCCGGGACAGGGGTTGATGAACACCATATATTTT.